The rows below give T cell receptor beta chains drawn from one sample of a study of molecular identifiers for immune sequencing clone quantification. TCRdb used MiXCR to reprocess the PCR reads, holding one entry per CDR3 protein. This repertoire shows under 800,000 distinct CDR3 sequences, about 25% found once; its top ten account for around 0.78%. Source material: naive CD8+ T cells from blood, with Jurkat cell RNA spiked in. These receptors were obtained from a human donor in good health. Some libraries in this study had Jurkat cell RNA spiked in. Each CDR3 is given with its conserved first and last residue.

v_call,j_call,cdr3_aa
TRBV30,TRBJ2-7,CAWASGLHYEQYF
TRBV10-3,TRBJ2-7,CAIGAGGTYEQYF
TRBV12-3/TRBV12-4,TRBJ2-4,CASSLGGTNIQYF
TRBV6-6,TRBJ1-5,CASSQGPSNQPQHF
TRBV4-3,TRBJ1-5,CASSQDPTGHSNQPQHF
TRBV3-1,TRBJ2-3,CASSQGTFTTSTDTQYF
TRBV29-1,TRBJ2-2,CSAKGQNTGELFF
TRBV6-2/TRBV6-3,TRBJ2-1,CASSTPGLVYNEQFF
TRBV27,TRBJ1-1,CASSFGGLGHPNTEAFF
TRBV13,TRBJ2-5,CASSPSLGGQETQYF
TRBV5-3,TRBJ1-1,CASREQDMNTEAFF
TRBV2,TRBJ2-1,CASSDWSSYNEQFF
TRBV19,TRBJ1-3,CASSINSVSGNTIYF
TRBV7-2,TRBJ1-1,CASSQPGRTQNTEAFF
TRBV6-6,TRBJ2-7,CASSQSTGGIYEQYF
TRBV20-1,TRBJ2-5,CSARGQEEAQYF
TRBV7-9,TRBJ2-3,CASSSGPGLAGGRTSTDTQYF
TRBV10-3,TRBJ2-5,CAIAGLQETQYF
TRBV6-2/TRBV6-3,TRBJ2-1,CASSYQAAAYNEQFF
TRBV4-1,TRBJ2-7,CASSQRGLPLYEQYF
TRBV3-1,TRBJ2-1,CASSQFQLAGVQFF
TRBV7-9,TRBJ2-2,CASSSPTGDPGELFF
TRBV12-3/TRBV12-4,TRBJ1-2,CASSIGPGYGYTF
TRBV12-3/TRBV12-4,TRBJ1-2,CASRDKTGYGYTF
TRBV14,TRBJ2-7,CASSQRVLPYEQYF
TRBV25-1,TRBJ2-3,CASSEYGGGTDTQYF
TRBV28,TRBJ2-5,CASSPYRGLETQYF
TRBV14,TRBJ2-1,CASSQSLQEGTPLDEQFF
TRBV28,TRBJ2-1,CASSRTPNEQFF
TRBV27,TRBJ2-2,CASGGSAVGGTGELFF
TRBV28,TRBJ2-7,CASSLVARAYEQYF
TRBV7-9,TRBJ2-7,CASNPGTTYEQYF
TRBV12-3/TRBV12-4,TRBJ1-1,CASRPVMNTEAFF
TRBV30,TRBJ1-1,CAWSLHTEAFF
TRBV7-2,TRBJ2-5,CASSLRDRQETQYF
TRBV4-1,TRBJ2-7,CASSQEKGQQYEQYF
TRBV12-3/TRBV12-4,TRBJ2-7,CASSRSDREDYEQYF
TRBV7-8,TRBJ1-1,CASSLETGTEAFF
TRBV6-4,TRBJ1-1,CASTSSWGDTEAFF
TRBV6-2/TRBV6-3,TRBJ2-7,CARWDSNYEQYF
TRBV10-1,TRBJ2-1,CASSESGLSNEQLF
TRBV5-1,TRBJ1-2,CASSLRGAATNYGYTF
TRBV12-3/TRBV12-4,TRBJ1-2,CASRSNRQGGYGYTF
TRBV13,TRBJ1-6,CASSSTVVNTPLHF
TRBV2,TRBJ2-1,CASSGYEDEQFF
TRBV7-9,TRBJ2-7,CASSSPGSYEQYF
TRBV20-1,TRBJ2-2,CSAINTGELFF
TRBV7-2,TRBJ2-7,CASSLSGTSRGQYF
TRBV6-5,TRBJ2-7,CASSYSGSEQYF
TRBV6-1,TRBJ1-1,CASSMGSRTSTTEAFF
TRBV12-3/TRBV12-4,TRBJ1-1,CATRTGGRPEAFF
TRBV19,TRBJ1-5,CASSISSGGYQPQHF
TRBV30,TRBJ1-1,CAWKTNTEAFF
TRBV15,TRBJ2-6,CATSRDATSELSGANVLTF
TRBV7-9,TRBJ2-7,CASSLGQISIYEQYF
TRBV27,TRBJ2-7,CASKVGGATYEQYF
TRBV12-3/TRBV12-4,TRBJ1-6,CASSFGQGGSPLHF
TRBV10-3,TRBJ2-3,CAIGDGLAGRTDTQYF
TRBV7-9,TRBJ2-2,CASSSNRDTSTGELFF
TRBV20-1,TRBJ1-1,CSARDAGHQEAFF